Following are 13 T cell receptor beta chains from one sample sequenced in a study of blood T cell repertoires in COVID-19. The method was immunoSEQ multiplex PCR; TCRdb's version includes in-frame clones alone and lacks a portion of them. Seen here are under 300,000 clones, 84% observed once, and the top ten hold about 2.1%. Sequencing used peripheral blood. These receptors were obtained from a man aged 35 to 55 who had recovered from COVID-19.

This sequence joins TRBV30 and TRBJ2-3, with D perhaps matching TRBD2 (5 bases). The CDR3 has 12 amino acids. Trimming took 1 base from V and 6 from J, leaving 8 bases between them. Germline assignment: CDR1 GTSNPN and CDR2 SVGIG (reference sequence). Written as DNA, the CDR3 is TGTGCCTGGAGTGCCTGGGAGGATACGCAGTATTTT. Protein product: CAWSAWEDTQYF.

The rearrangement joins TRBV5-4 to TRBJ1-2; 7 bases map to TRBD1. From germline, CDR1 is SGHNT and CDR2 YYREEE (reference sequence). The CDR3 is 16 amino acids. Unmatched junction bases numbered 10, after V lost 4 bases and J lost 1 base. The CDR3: CASSPWGQLLNYGYTF. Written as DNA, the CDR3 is TGTGCCAGCAGCCCTTGGGGACAGCTACTTAACTATGGCTACACCTTC.

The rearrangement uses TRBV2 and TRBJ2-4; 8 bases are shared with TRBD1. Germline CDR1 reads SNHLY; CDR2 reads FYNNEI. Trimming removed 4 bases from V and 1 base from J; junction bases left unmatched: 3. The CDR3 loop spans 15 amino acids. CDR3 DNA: TGTGCCAGCAGTGCGAGGACAGGGGCCAAAAACATTCAGTACTTC. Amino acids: CASSARTGAKNIQYF. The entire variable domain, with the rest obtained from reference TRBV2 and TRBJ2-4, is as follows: EPEVTQTPSHQVTQMGQEVILRCVPISNHLYFYWYRQILGQKVEFLVSFYNNEISEKSEIFDDQFSVERPDGSNFTLKIRSTKLEDSAMYFCASSARTGAKNIQYFGAGTRLSVL.

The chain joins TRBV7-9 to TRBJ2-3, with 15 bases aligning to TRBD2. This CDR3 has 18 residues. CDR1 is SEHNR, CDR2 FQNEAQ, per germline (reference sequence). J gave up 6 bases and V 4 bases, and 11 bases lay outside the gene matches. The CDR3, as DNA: TGTGCCAGCAGCTCCAGCAGGGGACTAGCGGGAGGTGACGATACGCAGTATTTT. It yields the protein CASSSSRGLAGGDDTQYF. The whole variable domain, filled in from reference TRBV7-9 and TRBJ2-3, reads DTGVSQNPRHKITKRGQNVTFRCDPISEHNRLYWYRQTLGQGPEFLTYFQNEAQLEKSRLLSDRFSAERPKGSFSTLEIQRTEQGDSAMYLCASSSSRGLAGGDDTQYFGPGTRLTVL.

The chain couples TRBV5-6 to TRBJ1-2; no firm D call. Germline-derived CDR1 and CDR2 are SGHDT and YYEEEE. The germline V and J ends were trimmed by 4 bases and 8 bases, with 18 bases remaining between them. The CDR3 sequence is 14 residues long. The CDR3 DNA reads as TGTGCCAGCAGCGTGATCGGGGAGTGGCGAGGCTACACCTTC. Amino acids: CASSVIGEWRGYTF.

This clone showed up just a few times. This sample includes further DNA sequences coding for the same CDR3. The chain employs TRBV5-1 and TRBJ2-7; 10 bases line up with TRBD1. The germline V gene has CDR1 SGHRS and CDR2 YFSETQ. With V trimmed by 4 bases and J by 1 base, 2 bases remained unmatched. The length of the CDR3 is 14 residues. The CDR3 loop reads CASSRGQGSYEQYF. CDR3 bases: TGCGCCAGCAGCCGGGGACAGGGGTCCTACGAGCAGTACTTC. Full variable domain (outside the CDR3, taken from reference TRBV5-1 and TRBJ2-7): KAGVTQTPRYLIKTRGQQVTLSCSPISGHRSVSWYQQTPGQGLQFLFEYFSETQRNKGNFPGRFSGRQFSNSRSEMNVSTLELGDSALYLCASSRGQGSYEQYFGPGTRLTVT.

The CDR3 DNA follows: TGCGCCAGCAGCTTGGCAAACCGGGAAGAGACCCAGTACTTC. Translated: CASSLANREETQYF. V gene TRBV5-1 combines with J gene TRBJ2-5; D is undetermined. Per the germline V gene, CDR1 is SGHRS and CDR2 is YFSETQ. V lost 0 bases and J 3 bases, leaving 9 bases between the germline ends. This CDR3 has 14 amino acids. The entire variable domain, with the rest obtained from reference TRBV5-1 and TRBJ2-5, is as follows: KAGVTQTPRYLIKTRGQQVTLSCSPISGHRSVSWYQQTPGQGLQFLFEYFSETQRNKGNFPGRFSGRQFSNSRSEMNVSTLELGDSALYLCASSLANREETQYFGPGTRLLVL.

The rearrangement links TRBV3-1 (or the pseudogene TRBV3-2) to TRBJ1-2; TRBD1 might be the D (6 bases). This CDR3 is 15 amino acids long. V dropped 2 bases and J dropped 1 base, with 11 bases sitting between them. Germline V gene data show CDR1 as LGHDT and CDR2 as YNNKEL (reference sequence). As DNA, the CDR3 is TGTGCCAGCAGCCAACTGACAGGTTATAACTATGGCTACACCTTC. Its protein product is CASSQLTGYNYGYTF.

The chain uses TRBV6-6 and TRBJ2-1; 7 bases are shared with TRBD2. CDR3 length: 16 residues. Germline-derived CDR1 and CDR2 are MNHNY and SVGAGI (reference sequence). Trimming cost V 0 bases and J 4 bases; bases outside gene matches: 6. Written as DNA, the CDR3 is TGTGCCAGCAGTTACTCGGGGGGGGAGCGTTACAATGAGCAGTTCTTC. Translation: CASSYSGGERYNEQFF.

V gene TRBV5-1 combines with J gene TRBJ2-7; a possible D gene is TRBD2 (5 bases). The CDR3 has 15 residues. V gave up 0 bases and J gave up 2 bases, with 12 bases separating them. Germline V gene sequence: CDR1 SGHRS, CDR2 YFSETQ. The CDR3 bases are TGCGCCAGCAGCTTGGATACAGCGGTGACCTACGAGCAGTACTTC. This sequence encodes CASSLDTAVTYEQYF.

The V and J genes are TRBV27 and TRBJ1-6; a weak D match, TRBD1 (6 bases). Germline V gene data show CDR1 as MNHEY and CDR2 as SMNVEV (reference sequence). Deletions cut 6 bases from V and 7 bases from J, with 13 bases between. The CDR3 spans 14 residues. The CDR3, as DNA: TGTGCCAGCAGCCAAGGGACACCAAATTCACCCCTCCACTTT. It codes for CASSQGTPNSPLHF.

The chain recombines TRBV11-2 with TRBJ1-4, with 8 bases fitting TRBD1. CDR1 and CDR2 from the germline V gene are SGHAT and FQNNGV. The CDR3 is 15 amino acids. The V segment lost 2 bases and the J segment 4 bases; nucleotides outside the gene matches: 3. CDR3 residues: CASSLQGAINEKLFF. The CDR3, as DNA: TGTGCCAGCAGCTTACAGGGGGCGATTAATGAAAAACTGTTTTTT.

CDR3 loop: CASSARDSQFF. The CDR3, as DNA: TGTGCCAGCAGCGCCCGGGACTCTCAGTTCTTC. The rearrangement joins TRBV5-8 to TRBJ2-1; TRBD2 is a possible D gene (6 bases). Germline-derived CDR1 and CDR2 are SGHTS and YDEGEE. With 4 bases removed from V and 13 bases from J, the gap between germline ends came to 12 bases. This CDR3 is built from 11 residues.